This entry features one TCR beta chain sequence. The CDR3 runs to 14 residues. V lost 6 bases and J 5 bases, leaving 14 bases between the germline ends. Germline V gene data show CDR1 as SEHNR and CDR2 as FQNEAQ (reference sequence). This entry is derived from a study of CD8 T cells in ankylosing spondylitis. TCR beta libraries were made by quantitative 5'-RACE with molecular barcodes. One entry per CDR3 protein, called by TCRdb with MiXCR from the 5' RACE reads. This sample has around 340,000 distinct CDR3 sequences, with 20% found just once. The sequence derives from a male donor with ankylosing spondylitis or in good health (not recorded which). Sequencing was carried out using blood, either unsorted or a sorted T cell fraction (not recorded which). The rearrangement uses TRBV7-9 and TRBJ2-1, with D tentatively TRBD2 (5 bases). The CDR3 DNA reads TGTGCCAGCAGAAGAGGGTACGGGGACAATGAGCAGTTCTTC. Its protein product is CASRRGYGDNEQFF.